These 25 T cell receptor beta chains were sequenced from one sample in a study of blood T cells in healthy people across ages. A second PCR, run for roughly 7 to 12 cycles, used a sample-barcoded 5' primer plus a J-beta primer mix. MiXCR, applied by TCRdb to the 5' RACE reads, yields one record per CDR3 protein. The data contain about a million distinct CDR3 sequences, under 50% of them seen just once; the ten biggest clones take up 13%. Sequencing input: blood. These receptors were collected from a man under 40 in good health.

The rearrangement joins TRBV7-2 to TRBJ2-1; D may correspond to TRBD1 or TRBD2 (5 bases each). This CDR3 is 14 amino acids long. V was pared by 5 bases and J by 6 bases, with 14 bases between. The V gene's germline CDR1 is SGHTA and CDR2 FQGNSA. Here the CDR3 DNA reads TGTGCCAGCAGCACACCCCGGGACCGCAATGAGCAGTTCTTC. It is translated as CASSTPRDRNEQFF.

The chain is built from TRBV20-1 and TRBJ1-5; D is perhaps TRBD1 (6 bases). V was cut by 5 bases and J by 3 bases, with 14 bases left in between. Germline V gene lookup returns CDR1 DFQATT and CDR2 SNEGSKA (reference sequence). CDR3 length equals 14 residues. CDR3 protein: CSAGLQGSNQPQHF. The CDR3 DNA is TGCAGTGCTGGACTACAGGGATCCAATCAGCCCCAGCATTTT.

V gene TRBV7-2 combines with J gene TRBJ1-4; a weak D match, TRBD1 (6 bases). CDR1 is SGHTA and CDR2 is FQGNSA in the germline V gene. The germline V and J ends were trimmed by 5 bases and 3 bases, with 13 bases remaining between them. The CDR3 length is 15 residues. This chain's CDR3 is CASSTLRGANEKLFF. Here the CDR3 DNA reads TGTGCCAGCAGCACCCTCAGGGGTGCTAATGAAAAACTGTTTTTT.

This chain uses TRBV4-3 with TRBJ2-1; D may be TRBD2 (5 bases). The CDR3 contains 15 residues. Germline assignment: CDR1 LGHNA and CDR2 YSLEER. V was shortened by 1 base and J by 9 bases, with 16 bases between the two germline ends. CDR3 DNA: TGCGCCAGCAGCCAAGTTTTCGGGGTTAACAGTGAGCAGTTCTTC. Its protein is CASSQVFGVNSEQFF.

The rearrangement links TRBV2 to TRBJ2-4; perhaps D is TRBD1 or TRBD2 (6 bases each). V lost 7 bases and J lost 8, with 12 bases in between. The CDR3 runs to 12 residues. CDR1 is SNHLY and CDR2 is FYNNEI in the germline V gene. CDR3 coding DNA: TGTGCCAGCAAGGGGGGTGCGGACATTCAGTACTTC. Translated, it gives CASKGGADIQYF.

This clonotype was seen more than once but under ten times. This chain connects TRBV24-1 to TRBJ2-1; TRBD2 agrees at 7 bases. With 5 bases clipped from V and 6 bases from J, the junction kept 12 bases outside the gene matches. The CDR3 sequence is 16 residues long. Germline V gives CDR1 KGHDR, CDR2 SFDVKD. CDR3 coding DNA: TGTGCCACCAGTGCCCTCAGCGGGGCCCCCTCCAATGAGCAGTTCTTC. Translation gives CATSALSGAPSNEQFF.

A few counts support this clonotype. V and J are TRBV3-1 and TRBJ2-7; 8 nucleotides match TRBD1. The CDR3 consists of 14 residues. The trim removed 4 bases at V and 3 bases at J, leaving 5 bases unmatched. In germline, CDR1 is LGHDT, CDR2 YNNKEL (reference sequence). Here the CDR3 DNA reads TGTGCCAGCAGCCGAGTGACAGGGGACTACGAGCAGTACTTC. The encoded protein is CASSRVTGDYEQYF.

V gene TRBV7-9 combines with J gene TRBJ1-2; 11 nucleotides match TRBD1. The germline V gene has CDR1 SEHNR and CDR2 FQNEAQ (reference sequence). J gave up 6 bases and V 2 bases, and 11 bases lay outside the gene matches. CDR3 length: 17 residues. DNA for the CDR3: TGTGCCAGCAGCTTAAGTGGACAGGGGGCGTATTTGGATGGCTACACCTTC. This translates into CASSLSGQGAYLDGYTF.

This clonotype was detected a few times. The rearrangement joins TRBV3-1 to TRBJ2-3; D might be TRBD1 or TRBD2, each matching 6 bases. There are 15 residues in the CDR3. Germline lookup yields CDR1 LGHDT and CDR2 YNNKEL (reference sequence). V lost 0 bases, J lost 5 bases, and 12 bases lay in between. CDR3: CASSQDGGGRDTQYF. CDR3 in DNA: TGTGCCAGCAGCCAAGATGGAGGGGGGAGAGATACGCAGTATTTT.

V gene TRBV6-5 combines with J gene TRBJ2-3; D is unresolved. The CDR3 covers 11 residues. CDR1 is MNHEY and CDR2 is SVGAGI in the germline V gene. With 6 bases removed from V and 5 bases from J, the gap between germline ends came to 6 bases. The CDR3 coding sequence is TGTGCCAGCAGAAACGAAGATACGCAGTATTTT. Protein product: CASRNEDTQYF.

On this clonotype itself: This may stem from a read error, because a much larger clone lies one nucleotide away. This chain connects TRBV6-1 to TRBJ1-5; no clear D. The germline V gene encodes CDR1 MNHNS and CDR2 SASEGT. The CDR3 is 13 residues long. The CDR3, as DNA: TGTGCCAGCAGTGAAAACGGAAATCGGCCCCAGCATTTT. This encodes CASSENGNRPQHF.

CDR3 residues: CASSYSGHLNTEAFF. In nucleotides, the CDR3 is TGTGCCAGCAGTTACTCGGGGCACCTGAACACTGAAGCTTTCTTT. The chain carries TRBV6-5 and TRBJ1-1; D is possibly TRBD1 (5 bases). V was pared by 0 bases and J by 0 bases, with 8 bases between. CDR3 length equals 15 residues. CDR1 and CDR2 (germline): MNHEY, SVGAGI.

The chain joins TRBV21-1 to TRBJ2-1; TRBD1 is the table's D call, not checked against the DNA. TRBV21-1 is annotated as a pseudogene. The CDR3 is 17 amino acids. CDR3 coding DNA: TGTGCCAGCAGCAAATCGCCAGGGCTTATTCTCCACAATGAGCAGTTCTTC. It is translated as CASSKSPGLILHNEQFF.

This clonotype appeared many times. The genes are TRBV3-1 and TRBJ1-5; 7 bases are a match to TRBD1. The CDR3 is 14 residues long. Germline-derived CDR1 and CDR2 are LGHDT and YNNKEL (reference sequence). V gave up 4 bases and J gave up 5 bases; unmatched junction bases: 5. The CDR3 region is CASSPDREHQPQHF. In DNA form, the CDR3 reads TGTGCCAGCAGCCCTGACAGGGAGCATCAGCCCCAGCATTTT.

The chain employs TRBV4-1 and TRBJ1-5; D is uncertain. V lost 0 bases and J 1 base, leaving 4 bases between the germline ends. The CDR3 has 14 amino acids. The germline V gene encodes CDR1 MGHRA and CDR2 YSYEKL. The CDR3 sequence: CASSQERSNQPQHF. The CDR3 DNA follows: TGCGCCAGCAGCCAAGAACGGAGCAATCAGCCCCAGCATTTT.

The rearrangement uses TRBV4-1 and TRBJ2-4; 7 nucleotides line up with TRBD1. J was trimmed by 7 bases and V by 4 bases; bases with no gene match: 7. Germline assignment: CDR1 MGHRA and CDR2 YSYEKL. The CDR3 loop spans 14 amino acids. The CDR3 sequence: CASSPQGVSNIQYF. The CDR3 DNA sequence: TGCGCCAGCAGCCCCCAGGGGGTTTCTAACATTCAGTACTTC.

On this clonotype itself: A read error may account for a junction end that differs from germline. The chain combines TRBV3-1 with TRBJ2-2; 8 nucleotides align to TRBD2. CDR1 LGHDT and CDR2 YNNKEL come from the germline V gene (reference sequence). This CDR3 is built from 16 residues. The chain's CDR3 is CASSQASGGYTGELFF. The CDR3, as DNA: TGTGCCAGCAGCCAAGCGAGCGGGGGTTATACCGGAGAGCTGTTTTTT.

The chain is built from TRBV11-2 and TRBJ2-3; maybe TRBD1 (6 bases). Trimming stripped 0 bases from V and 3 bases from J, with 10 bases between. The CDR3 is made up of 15 amino acids. Germline CDR1 is SGHAT and CDR2 is FQNNGV. For the CDR3, the DNA is TGTGCCAGCAGCTTAGAGCAGGGGTTGACAGATACGCAGTATTTT. This gives the protein CASSLEQGLTDTQYF.

This clonotype was detected ten times or more. The chain combines TRBV20-1 with TRBJ1-5, with D maybe TRBD1 (6 bases). The CDR3 length is 15 residues. V was trimmed by 3 bases and J by 3 bases, leaving 15 bases between them. CDR1 DFQATT and CDR2 SNEGSKA come from the germline V gene (reference sequence). The CDR3 reads CSASRGRGSNQPQHF. In DNA, the CDR3 is TGCAGTGCTAGTCGGGGCAGGGGTTCCAATCAGCCCCAGCATTTT.

The V gene is TRBV2, the J gene TRBJ1-1; the D is unclear. Germline CDR1 SNHLY, CDR2 FYNNEI. The CDR3 is made up of 12 amino acids. Trimming stripped 4 bases from V and 5 bases from J, with 8 bases between. Written as DNA, the CDR3 is TGTGCCAGCAGTGTTGATGGGACTGAAGCTTTCTTT. It specifies CASSVDGTEAFF.

This clonotype was detected a few times. This chain joins TRBV10-3 and TRBJ2-1, with 9 nucleotides matching TRBD1. Germline V gene lookup returns CDR1 ENHRY and CDR2 SYGVKD. This CDR3 contains 17 residues. Trimming removed 1 base from V and 7 bases from J; junction bases left unmatched: 11. In DNA, the CDR3 is TGTGCCATCAGTGAGTTAACAGGGGGCGCGTTTGGTAATGAGCAGTTCTTC. It translates to CAISELTGGAFGNEQFF.

The chain has TRBV7-2 and TRBJ2-1, with D perhaps matching TRBD2 (6 bases). The CDR3 sequence is 15 residues long. CDR1 is SGHTA, CDR2 FQGNSA, per germline. V lost 1 base to trimming and J lost 10 bases, with 17 bases between them. CDR3: CASSLGLGGAGEQFF. As DNA, the CDR3 is TGTGCCAGCAGCTTAGGTCTAGGAGGGGCTGGAGAGCAGTTCTTC.

This chain uses TRBV7-9 with TRBJ1-1; D is undetermined. The germline gives CDR1 SEHNR, CDR2 FQNEAQ (reference sequence). The germline V and J ends were trimmed by 5 bases and 0 bases, with 13 bases remaining between them. The CDR3 has 15 amino acids. CDR3 loop: CASSATGRMNTEAFF. CDR3 bases: TGTGCCAGCAGCGCAACGGGTCGAATGAACACTGAAGCTTTCTTT.

The CDR3 loop reads CASSLFIMGGRSYEQYF. In DNA, the CDR3 is TGTGCCAGCAGTTTATTCATTATGGGGGGGCGGTCCTACGAGCAGTACTTC. The V and J genes are TRBV12-3 or TRBV12-4 and TRBJ2-7; D is perhaps TRBD2 (7 bases). V dropped 2 bases and J dropped 1 base, with 18 bases sitting between them. The CDR3 has 17 amino acids.

A few counts support this clonotype. V and J are TRBV3-1 and TRBJ2-1; TRBD1 is a possible D gene (6 bases). The CDR3 sequence is 16 residues long. Germline CDR1 LGHDT, CDR2 YNNKEL (reference sequence). The V end was cut by 4 bases, the J end by 0 bases, with 13 bases between. The CDR3 here is CASSLAGAISYNEQFF. DNA for the CDR3: TGTGCCAGCAGCCTCGCAGGGGCAATCTCCTACAATGAGCAGTTCTTC.